The rows below give T cell receptor beta chains drawn from one sample of a study of shared clonotypes between healthy human individuals. TCRdb's copy holds only in-frame clones and misses some; the assay was immunoSEQ multiplex PCR. The profile shows around 500,000 clones, roughly 78% of them singletons. Source material: PBMCs. The receptors were sampled from a woman aged 40 to 50 in good health. Some clones in this sample may be carry-over from other donors' samples. Both conserved end residues are part of each CDR3. A D gene is named only where the DNA matches it firmly. Clone size is shown for a subset of rows, as once, few, many or a class of expanded clone.

V	size	J	D	DNA	CDR3
TRBV7-2	few	TRBJ1-1	.	TGTGCCAGCAGCTTAGCTTTCAGGGGCACTGAAGCTTTCTTT	CASSLAFRGTEAFF
TRBV10-3	.	TRBJ2-7	.	TGTGCCATCCAAGAGGATGCGGCCTCCTACGAGCAGTACTTC	CAIQEDAASYEQYF
TRBV25-1	.	TRBJ2-3	.	TGTGCCAGCAGTGCCCGGGAGTTCGCAGATACGCAGTATTTT	CASSAREFADTQYF
TRBV5-1	.	TRBJ2-3	TRBD2	TGCGCCAGCAGCCGGGTCGGGCTAGCGGGCTATTCACTAGATTATAGAGGAACAGATACGCAGTATTTT	CASSRVGLAGYSLDYRGTDTQYF
TRBV5-1	.	TRBJ2-1	TRBD2	TGCGCCAGCAGCATTGCGGGACTAGCGGGAGGGGCCGGGTCCTACAATGAGCAGTTCTTC	CASSIAGLAGGAGSYNEQFF
TRBV5-4	.	TRBJ2-7	.	TGTGCCAGCAGCGCGACAGGATATATCTACGAGCAGTACTTC	CASSATGYIYEQYF
TRBV7-8	.	TRBJ2-2	TRBD1	TGTGCCAGCAGCTTACCACGGGACAGGGAGAACACCGGGGAGCTGTTTTTT	CASSLPRDRENTGELFF
TRBV28	.	TRBJ2-7	.	TGTGCCAGCAGTTCGGACAGTTCCTACGAGCAGTACTTC	CASSSDSSYEQYF
TRBV4-1	.	TRBJ2-7	.	TGCGCCAGCAGCCAAGGTCGGAGGGGTTACGAGCAGTACTTC	CASSQGRRGYEQYF
TRBV9	.	TRBJ1-3	.	TGTGCCAGCAGCCCAAGTATTCAACGAAACACCATATATTTT	CASSPSIQRNTIYF
TRBV6-1	.	TRBJ2-1	TRBD2	TGTGCCAGCAGTGAAGCGTTATCAGGACTAGCGGGGAACAATGAGCAGTTCTTC	CASSEALSGLAGNNEQFF
TRBV2	.	TRBJ1-2	.	TGTGCCAGCAGAATTGCGGATGGCTATGGCTACACCTTC	CASRIADGYGYTF
TRBV4-2	.	TRBJ1-1	.	TGTGCCAGCAGCCAAGTTTATGACGGGGCCGCTGAAGCTTTCTTT	CASSQVYDGAAEAFF
TRBV7-8	.	TRBJ1-5	TRBD1	TGTGCCAGCAGCCCCTTAGGTGGGACAGGATCACAATATAGCAATCAGCCCCAGCATTTT	CASSPLGGTGSQYSNQPQHF
TRBV11-2	.	TRBJ2-3	TRBD2	TGTGCCAGCAGCTCCTGGGGGGGAGGTGCAGATACGCAGTATTTT	CASSSWGGGADTQYF
TRBV2	.	TRBJ2-7	TRBD1	TGTGCCAGCAGTGGGTTCCGGGACAGGGGCTATGGCGAGCAGTACTTC	CASSGFRDRGYGEQYF
TRBV13	.	TRBJ2-7	TRBD2	TGTGCCAGCAGAAGAGGTGGGAGGGCCTACGAGCAGTACTTC	CASRRGGRAYEQYF
TRBV11-1	.	TRBJ2-5	.	TGTGCCAGCAGCTTAGACCGGGAGACCCAGTACTTC	CASSLDRETQYF
TRBV2	.	TRBJ2-2	.	TGTGCCAGCAGTGGTCACAGGGCCACCGGGGAGCTGTTTTTT	CASSGHRATGELFF
TRBV27	few	TRBJ2-3	.	TGTGCCAGCAGGGGGTCCACAGATACGCAGTATTTT	CASRGSTDTQYF
TRBV30	.	TRBJ2-3	.	TGTGCCTGGAGTGTAGGCACGACAGATACGCAGTATTTT	CAWSVGTTDTQYF
TRBV5-1	.	TRBJ1-2	.	TGCGCCAGCAGCTTGGAACCGGGCCAACGGGGCTACACCTTC	CASSLEPGQRGYTF